The following is a TCR beta chain sequence with its context. This specimen belongs to a study of blood T cell repertoires in COVID-19. Repertoires were generated with immunoSEQ multiplex PCR, while TCRdb's copy carries only in-frame clones and drops some. The sample includes approximately 260,000 clones, approximately 88% of them seen just once. Looked up from germline, CDR1 is LNHDA and CDR2 is SQIVND (reference sequence). The CDR3 consists of 14 residues. Trimming removed 6 bases from V and 8 bases from J; junction bases left unmatched: 9. This TCR came from a woman aged 40-49 years with acute COVID-19. V gene TRBV19 combines with J gene TRBJ2-1; 8 bases line up with TRBD2. Specimen: PBMCs or T cells enriched from blood (not recorded which). In DNA, the CDR3 is TGTGCCAGTAGCCGTTTCGGGAGGGTCTATGAGCAGTTCTTC. It yields the protein CASSRFGRVYEQFF.